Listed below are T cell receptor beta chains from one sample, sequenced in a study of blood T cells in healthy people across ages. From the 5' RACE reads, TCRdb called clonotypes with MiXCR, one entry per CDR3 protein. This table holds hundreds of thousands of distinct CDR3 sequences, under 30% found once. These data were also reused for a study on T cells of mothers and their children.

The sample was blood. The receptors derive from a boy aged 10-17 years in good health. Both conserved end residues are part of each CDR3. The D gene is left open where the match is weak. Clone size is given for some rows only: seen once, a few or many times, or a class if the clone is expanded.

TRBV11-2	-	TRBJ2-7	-	CASSLVRSNRAYEQYF	TGTGCCAGCAGCTTAGTCCGGTCGAACAGAGCCTACGAGCAGTACTTC
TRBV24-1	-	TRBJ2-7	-	CATSDAGTNYEQYF	TGTGCCACCAGTGATGCCGGGACAAACTACGAGCAGTACTTC
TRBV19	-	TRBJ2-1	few	CASSGGHPSSSYNEQFF	TGTGCCAGTAGCGGGGGCCACCCCTCAAGCTCCTACAATGAGCAGTTCTTC
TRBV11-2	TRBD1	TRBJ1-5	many	CASSLDMTGVQPQHF	TGTGCCAGCAGCTTAGATATGACAGGGGTTCAGCCCCAGCATTTT
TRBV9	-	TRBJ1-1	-	CASSGGLLNTEAFF	TGTGCCAGCAGCGGGGGGTTACTGAACACTGAAGCTTTCTTT
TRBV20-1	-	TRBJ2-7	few	CSAKVGSGVEQYF	TGCAGTGCTAAGGTCGGGTCAGGGGTCGAGCAGTACTTC
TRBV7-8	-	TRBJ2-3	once	CASSPLGPTSTDTQYF	TGTGCCAGCAGCCCCTTAGGGCCCACCAGCACAGATACGCAGTATTTT
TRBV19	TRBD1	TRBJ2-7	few	CASSITRDRAYEQYF	TGTGCCAGTAGTATTACCCGGGACAGAGCCTACGAGCAGTACTTC
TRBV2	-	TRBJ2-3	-	CASRRERGTDTQYF	TGTGCCAGCCGACGGGAGAGGGGGACAGATACGCAGTATTTT
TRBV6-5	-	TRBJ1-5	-	CASSYSGRGAYSNQPQHF	TGTGCCAGCAGTTACTCGGGCAGGGGCGCTTATAGCAATCAGCCCCAGCATTTT
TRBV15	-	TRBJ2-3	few	CATSIHGQINTDTQYF	TGTGCCACCAGCATTCACGGACAGATCAACACAGATACGCAGTATTTT
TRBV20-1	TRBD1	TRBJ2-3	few	CSAQPGTGFRTDTQYF	TGCAGTGCGCAACCCGGGACAGGGTTTCGTACAGATACGCAGTATTTT
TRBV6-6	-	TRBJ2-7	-	CASSYLQGFEQYF	TGTGCCAGCAGTTATCTTCAGGGTTTCGAGCAGTACTTC
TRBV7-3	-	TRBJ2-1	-	CASSLQMGDEQFF	TGTGCCAGCAGCTTACAGATGGGGGATGAGCAGTTCTTC
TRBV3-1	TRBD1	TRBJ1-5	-	CAQGGSSVGSQPQHF	TGTGCGCAGGGGGGCTCCAGCGTCGGGTCTCAGCCCCAGCATTTT
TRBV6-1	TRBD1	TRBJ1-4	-	CASSPGTGEEWKLFF	TGCGCCAGCAGTCCGGGGACAGGGGAGGAGTGGAAACTGTTTTTT
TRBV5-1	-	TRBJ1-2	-	CASSLAQGEDGYTF	TGCGCCAGCAGCTTGGCGCAGGGAGAAGACGGCTACACCTTC
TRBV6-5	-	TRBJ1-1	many	CASRPTGMNTEAFF	TGTGCCAGCAGGCCAACGGGGATGAACACTGAAGCTTTCTTT
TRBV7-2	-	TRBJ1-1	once	CASSSTFDSTEAFF	TGTGCCAGCAGCTCGACTTTTGACAGCACTGAAGCTTTCTTT
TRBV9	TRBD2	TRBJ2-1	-	CASSPPGLAGVGEQFF	TGTGCCAGCAGCCCGCCGGGACTAGCGGGAGTGGGTGAGCAGTTCTTC
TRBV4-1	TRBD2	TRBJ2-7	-	CASSQAGGEQYF	TGCGCCAGCAGCCAAGCGGGGGGCGAGCAGTACTTC
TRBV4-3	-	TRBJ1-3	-	CASSSRPKGPSGNTIYF	TGCGCCAGCAGCTCAAGACCTAAGGGGCCTTCTGGAAACACCATATATTTT
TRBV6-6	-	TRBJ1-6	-	CASSPGDRSPLHF	TGTGCCAGCAGCCCAGGGGATAGGTCACCCCTCCACTTT
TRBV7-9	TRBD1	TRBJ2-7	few	CASSLEQGPSYEQYF	TGTGCCAGCAGCTTAGAACAGGGGCCATCCTACGAGCAGTACTTC
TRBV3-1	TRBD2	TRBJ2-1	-	CASSSLAGGWDNEQFF	TGTGCCAGCAGCAGCTTAGCGGGCGGGTGGGACAATGAGCAGTTCTTC
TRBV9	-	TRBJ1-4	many	CASSVENPGLNEKLFF	TGTGCCAGCAGCGTCGAGAATCCGGGTCTGAATGAAAAACTGTTTTTT
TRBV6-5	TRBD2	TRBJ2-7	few	CASSLAGPGYEQYF	TGTGCCAGCAGCCTAGCGGGGCCGGGCTACGAGCAGTACTTC
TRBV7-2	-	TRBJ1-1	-	CASSLYRDFEAFF	TGTGCCAGCAGCTTATACAGGGACTTTGAAGCTTTCTTT
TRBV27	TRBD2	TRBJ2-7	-	CASSLTSPAPLREQYF	TGTGCCAGCAGTTTGACTAGCCCAGCCCCATTGCGCGAGCAGTACTTC
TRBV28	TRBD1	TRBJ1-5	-	CASSSGGSNQPRHF	TGTGCCAGCAGCTCAGGGGGGTCCAATCAGCCCCGGCATTTT
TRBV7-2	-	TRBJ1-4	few	CASSSRMVGEKLFF	TGTGCCAGCAGCTCCCGCATGGTGGGGGAAAAACTGTTTTTT
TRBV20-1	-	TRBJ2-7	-	CSAIRGVEQYF	TGCAGTGCCATCAGGGGGGTCGAGCAGTACTTC
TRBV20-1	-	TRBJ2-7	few	CSAQHGSSNEQYF	TGCAGTGCTCAACATGGGTCGTCTAACGAGCAGTACTTC
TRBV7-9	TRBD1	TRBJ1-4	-	CASSPGTVNEKLFF	TGTGCCAGCAGCCCCGGGACAGTTAATGAAAAACTGTTTTTT
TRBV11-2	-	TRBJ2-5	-	CASSLDGGISETQYF	TGTGCCAGCAGCTTAGATGGGGGGATATCGGAGACCCAGTACTTC
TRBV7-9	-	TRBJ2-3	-	CASRPPGPRTDTQYF	TGTGCCAGCAGGCCGCCGGGACCCAGAACAGATACGCAGTATTTT
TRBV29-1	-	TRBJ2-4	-	CSVGREFENIQYF	TGCAGCGTTGGACGGGAGTTCGAAAACATTCAGTACTTC
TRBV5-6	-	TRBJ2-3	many	CASSFAGSTDTQYF	TGTGCCAGCAGCTTTGCAGGGAGCACAGATACGCAGTATTTT
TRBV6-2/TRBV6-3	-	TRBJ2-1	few	CASRSIGRNEQFF	TGTGCCAGCAGATCGATTGGGAGGAATGAGCAGTTCTTC
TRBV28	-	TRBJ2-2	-	CASSLGRGWNTGELFF	TGTGCCAGCAGTTTAGGGAGGGGGTGGAACACCGGGGAGCTGTTTTTT
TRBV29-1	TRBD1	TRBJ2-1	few	CSVDRTGDSGAQDEQFF	TGCAGCGTTGACCGGACAGGGGACTCCGGGGCTCAGGATGAGCAGTTCTTC
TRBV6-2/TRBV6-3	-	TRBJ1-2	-	CASSYPLDGIGYTF	TGTGCCAGCAGTTACCCCCTCGACGGGATTGGCTACACCTTC
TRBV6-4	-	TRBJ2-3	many	CASSDRATDTQYF	TGTGCCAGCAGTGACAGGGCCACAGATACGCAGTATTTT
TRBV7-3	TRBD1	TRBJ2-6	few	CASSPGQGNVLTF	TGTGCCAGCAGCCCGGGACAGGGGAACGTCCTGACTTTC
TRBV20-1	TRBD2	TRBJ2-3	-	CSVLGLGPPDTQYF	TGCAGTGTTCTGGGACTAGGTCCCCCAGATACGCAGTATTTT
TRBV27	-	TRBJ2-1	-	CASSLPWSNEQFF	TGTGCCAGCAGTTTACCCTGGTCCAATGAGCAGTTCTTC
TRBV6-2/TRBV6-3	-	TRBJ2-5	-	CASRDTGKLETQYF	TGTGCCAGCAGGGACACAGGGAAATTGGAGACCCAGTACTTC
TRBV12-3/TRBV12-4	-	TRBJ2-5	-	CASSLLPGGRGVETQYF	TGTGCCAGCAGTTTACTGCCTGGGGGGCGGGGAGTGGAGACCCAGTACTTC
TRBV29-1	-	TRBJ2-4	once	CSAEGQGGLAKNIQYF	TGCAGCGCTGAGGGCCAAGGGGGTTTAGCCAAAAACATTCAGTACTTC
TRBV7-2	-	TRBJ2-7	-	CASSLPGEQYF	TGTGCCAGCAGCTTACCCGGGGAGCAGTACTTC
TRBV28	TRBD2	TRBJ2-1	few	CASSLGGVGSYNGQFF	TGTGCCAGCAGTTTGGGAGGGGTCGGCTCCTACAATGGGCAGTTCTTC
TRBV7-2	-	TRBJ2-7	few	CASGRDSYEQYF	TGTGCCAGCGGGAGGGACAGCTACGAGCAGTACTTC
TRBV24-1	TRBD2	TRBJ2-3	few	CATSDSGRAADTQYF	TGTGCCACCAGTGACAGCGGGAGGGCGGCAGATACGCAGTATTTT